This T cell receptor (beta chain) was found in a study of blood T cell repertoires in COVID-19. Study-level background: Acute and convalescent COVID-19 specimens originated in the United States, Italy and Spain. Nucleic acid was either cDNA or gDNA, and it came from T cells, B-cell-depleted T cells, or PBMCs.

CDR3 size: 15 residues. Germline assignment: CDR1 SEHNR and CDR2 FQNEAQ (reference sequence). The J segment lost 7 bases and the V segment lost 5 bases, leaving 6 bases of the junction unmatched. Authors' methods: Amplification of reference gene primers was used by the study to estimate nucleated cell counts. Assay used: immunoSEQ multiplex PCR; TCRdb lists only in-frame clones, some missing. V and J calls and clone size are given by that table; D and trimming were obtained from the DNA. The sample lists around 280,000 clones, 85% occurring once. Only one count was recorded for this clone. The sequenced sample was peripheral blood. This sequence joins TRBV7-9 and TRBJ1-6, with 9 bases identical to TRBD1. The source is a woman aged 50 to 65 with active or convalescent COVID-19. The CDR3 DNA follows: TGTGCCAGCAGCCCCGACAGGGGGACCAATTCACCCCTCCACTTT. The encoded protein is CASSPDRGTNSPLHF.